This T cell receptor (beta chain) was obtained from a study of tumour-infiltrating T cells in Burkitt lymphoma. For the study at large: Overall and progression-free survival were predicted by productive clonality.

Germline assignment: CDR1 ENHRY and CDR2 SYGVKD. The CDR3 runs 15 residues. Trimming stripped 0 bases from V and 0 bases from J, with 8 bases between. This table comes from immunoSEQ multiplex PCR, and its TCRdb copy is limited to in-frame clones, with some not included. Of 4,900 or so clones in the sample, 11% are singletons; the top ten hold roughly 2.3%. This sequence was found in a human donor with diffuse large B-cell lymphoma. The V call is TRBV10-3, the J call TRBJ1-1; no firm D call. The source material was tumor tissue. The chain's CDR3 is CAISESPDLNTEAFF. CDR3 nucleotide sequence: TGTGCCATCAGTGAGTCTCCGGACTTGAACACTGAAGCTTTCTTT.